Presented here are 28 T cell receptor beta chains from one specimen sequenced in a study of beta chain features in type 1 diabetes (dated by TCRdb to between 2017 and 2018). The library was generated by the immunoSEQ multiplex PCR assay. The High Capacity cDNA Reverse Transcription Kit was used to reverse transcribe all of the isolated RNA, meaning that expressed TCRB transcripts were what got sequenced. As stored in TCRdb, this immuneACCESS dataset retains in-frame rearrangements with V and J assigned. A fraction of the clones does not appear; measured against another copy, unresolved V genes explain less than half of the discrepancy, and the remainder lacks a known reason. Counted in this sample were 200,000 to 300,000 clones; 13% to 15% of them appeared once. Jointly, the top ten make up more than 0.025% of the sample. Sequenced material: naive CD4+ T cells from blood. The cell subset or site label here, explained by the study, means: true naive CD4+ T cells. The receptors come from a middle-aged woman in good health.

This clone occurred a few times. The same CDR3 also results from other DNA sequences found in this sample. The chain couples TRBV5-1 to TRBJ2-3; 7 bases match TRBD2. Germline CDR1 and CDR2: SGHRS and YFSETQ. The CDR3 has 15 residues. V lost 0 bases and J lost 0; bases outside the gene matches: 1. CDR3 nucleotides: TGCGCCAGCAGCTTGGACGGGGGGAGCACAGATACGCAGTATTTT. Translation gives CASSLDGGSTDTQYF.

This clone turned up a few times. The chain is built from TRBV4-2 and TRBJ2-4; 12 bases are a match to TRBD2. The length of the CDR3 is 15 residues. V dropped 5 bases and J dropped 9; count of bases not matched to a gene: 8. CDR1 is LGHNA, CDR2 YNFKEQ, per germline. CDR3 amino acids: CASSNALAGGSIQYF. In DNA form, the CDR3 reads TGTGCCAGCAGCAACGCCCTAGCGGGGGGGAGCATTCAGTACTTC.

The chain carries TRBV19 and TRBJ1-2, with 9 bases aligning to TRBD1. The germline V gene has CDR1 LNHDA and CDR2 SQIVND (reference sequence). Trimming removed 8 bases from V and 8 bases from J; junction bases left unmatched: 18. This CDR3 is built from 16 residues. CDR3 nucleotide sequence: TGTGCCAGTGGCCCCCGGAGGGGACAGGGTATAGGAGGCTACACCTTC. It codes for CASGPRRGQGIGGYTF.

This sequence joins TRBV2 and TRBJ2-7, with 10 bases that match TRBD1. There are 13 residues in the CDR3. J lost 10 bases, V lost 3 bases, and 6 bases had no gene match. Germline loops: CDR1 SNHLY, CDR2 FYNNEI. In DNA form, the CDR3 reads TGTGCCAGCAGTGAGCAGGACAGGGGGGTTCAGTACTTC. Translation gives CASSEQDRGVQYF.

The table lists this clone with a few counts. The CDR3, as DNA: TGTGCCAGCTCACGTTCTAGCGGAATTCAAGAGACCCAGTACTTC. As protein: CASSRSSGIQETQYF. V and J are TRBV18 and TRBJ2-5, with TRBD2 matching 7 bases. The germline CDR1 and CDR2 sequences are KGHSH and LQKENI. The ends lost 4 bases at V and 2 bases at J; junction bases unmatched: 7. The CDR3 covers 15 residues.

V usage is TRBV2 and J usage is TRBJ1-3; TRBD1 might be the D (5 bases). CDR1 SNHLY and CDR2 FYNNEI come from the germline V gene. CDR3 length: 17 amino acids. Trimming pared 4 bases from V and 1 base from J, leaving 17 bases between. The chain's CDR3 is CASSVKAPGTSGNTIYF. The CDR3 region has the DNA TGTGCCAGCAGTGTAAAGGCTCCAGGGACTTCTGGAAACACCATATATTTT.

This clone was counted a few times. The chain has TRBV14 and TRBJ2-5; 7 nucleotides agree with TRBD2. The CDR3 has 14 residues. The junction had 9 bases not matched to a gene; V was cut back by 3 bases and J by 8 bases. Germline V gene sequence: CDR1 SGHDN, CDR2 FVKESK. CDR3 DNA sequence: TGTGCCAGCAGCCACCTCGGGGGGAAGAGAACCCAGTACTTC. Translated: CASSHLGGKRTQYF.

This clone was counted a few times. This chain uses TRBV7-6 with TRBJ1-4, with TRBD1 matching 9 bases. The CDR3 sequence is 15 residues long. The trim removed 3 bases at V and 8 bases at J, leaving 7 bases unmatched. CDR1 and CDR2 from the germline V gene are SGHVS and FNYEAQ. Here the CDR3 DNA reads TGTGCCAGCAGCTTCACACAGGGGGCAGGAGAAAAACTGTTTTTT. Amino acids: CASSFTQGAGEKLFF.

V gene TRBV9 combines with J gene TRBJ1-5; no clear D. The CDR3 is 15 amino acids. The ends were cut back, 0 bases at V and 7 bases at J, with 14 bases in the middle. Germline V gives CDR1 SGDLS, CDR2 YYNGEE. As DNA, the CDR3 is TGTGCCAGCAGCGTAGGAGGGCAGGTTCAACAGCCCCAGCATTTT. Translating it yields CASSVGGQVQQPQHF.

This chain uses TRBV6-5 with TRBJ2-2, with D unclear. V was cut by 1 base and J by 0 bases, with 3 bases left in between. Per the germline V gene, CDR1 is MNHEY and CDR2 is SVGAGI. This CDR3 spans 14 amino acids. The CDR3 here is CASSYWPNTGELFF. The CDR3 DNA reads TGTGCCAGCAGTTACTGGCCGAACACCGGGGAGCTGTTTTTT.

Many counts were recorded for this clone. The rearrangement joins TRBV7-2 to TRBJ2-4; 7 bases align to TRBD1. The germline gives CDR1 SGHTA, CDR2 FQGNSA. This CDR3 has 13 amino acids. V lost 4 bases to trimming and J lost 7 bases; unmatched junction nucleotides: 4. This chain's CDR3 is CASSSGQINIQYF. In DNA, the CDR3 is TGTGCCAGCAGCTCGGGACAGATCAACATTCAGTACTTC.

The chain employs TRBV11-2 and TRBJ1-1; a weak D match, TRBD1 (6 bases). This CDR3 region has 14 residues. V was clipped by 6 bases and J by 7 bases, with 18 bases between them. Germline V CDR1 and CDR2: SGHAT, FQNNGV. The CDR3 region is CASRGGGSLLEAFF. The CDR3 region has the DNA TGTGCCAGCAGAGGGGGGGGCTCCCTCCTTGAAGCTTTCTTT.

The CDR3 region has the DNA TGCGCCAGCAGGCTACGGGGGGACTCCTACAATGAGCAGTTCTTC. Translating it yields CASRLRGDSYNEQFF. V is TRBV5-1 and J is TRBJ2-1, with 7 bases aligning to TRBD2. The CDR3 is made up of 15 amino acids. J gave up 0 bases and V 5 bases, and 5 bases lay outside the gene matches. Germline assignment: CDR1 SGHRS and CDR2 YFSETQ. Full variable domain (missing parts from reference TRBV5-1 and TRBJ2-1): KAGVTQTPRYLIKTRGQQVTLSCSPISGHRSVSWYQQTPGQGLQFLFEYFSETQRNKGNFPGRFSGRQFSNSRSEMNVSTLELGDSALYLCASRLRGDSYNEQFFGPGTRLTVL.

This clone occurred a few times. The CDR3 DNA sequence: TGCGCCAGCAGCCAGGACAGGGGTAATCAGCCCCAGCATTTT. It specifies CASSQDRGNQPQHF. This chain links TRBV4-3 with TRBJ1-5, with TRBD1 matching over 9 bases. Germline V gene sequence: CDR1 LGHNA, CDR2 YSLEER. The CDR3 sequence is 14 residues long. After removal of 3 bases from V and 4 bases from J, the junction contained 1 base not matched to a gene.

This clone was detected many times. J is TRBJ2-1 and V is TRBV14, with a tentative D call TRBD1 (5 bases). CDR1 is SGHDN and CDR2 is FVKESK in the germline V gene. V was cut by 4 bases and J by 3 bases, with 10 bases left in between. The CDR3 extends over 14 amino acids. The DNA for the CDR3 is TGTGCCAGCAGCCGGGGCGGTTTCTACAATGAGCAGTTCTTC. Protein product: CASSRGGFYNEQFF.

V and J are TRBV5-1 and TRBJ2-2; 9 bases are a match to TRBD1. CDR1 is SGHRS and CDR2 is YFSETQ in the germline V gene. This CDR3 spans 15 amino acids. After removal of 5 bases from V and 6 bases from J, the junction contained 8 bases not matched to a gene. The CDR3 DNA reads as TGCGCCAGCAGACCGGACAGGGGCGGGTCCGGGGAGCTGTTTTTT. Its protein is CASRPDRGGSGELFF.

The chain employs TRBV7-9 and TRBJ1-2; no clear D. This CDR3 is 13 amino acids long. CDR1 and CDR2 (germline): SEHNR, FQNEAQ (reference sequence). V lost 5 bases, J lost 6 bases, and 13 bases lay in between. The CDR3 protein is CASSLVRGDGYTF. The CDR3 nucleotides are TGTGCCAGCAGCCTGGTTAGAGGCGATGGCTACACCTTC.

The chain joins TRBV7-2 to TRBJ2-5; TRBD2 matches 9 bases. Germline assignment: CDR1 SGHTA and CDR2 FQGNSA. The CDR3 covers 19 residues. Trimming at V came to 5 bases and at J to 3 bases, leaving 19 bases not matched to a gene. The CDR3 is CASSRYVALAGTQKETQYF. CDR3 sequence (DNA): TGTGCCAGCAGCCGTTACGTTGCCCTAGCGGGGACACAAAAAGAGACCCAGTACTTC.

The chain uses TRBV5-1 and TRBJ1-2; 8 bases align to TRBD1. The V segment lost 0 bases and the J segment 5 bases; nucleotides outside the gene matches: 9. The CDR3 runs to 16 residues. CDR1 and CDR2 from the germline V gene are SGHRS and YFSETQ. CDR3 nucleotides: TGCGCCAGCAGCTTGGCGCCTGGACAGGGCGCATATGGCTACACCTTC. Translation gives CASSLAPGQGAYGYTF.

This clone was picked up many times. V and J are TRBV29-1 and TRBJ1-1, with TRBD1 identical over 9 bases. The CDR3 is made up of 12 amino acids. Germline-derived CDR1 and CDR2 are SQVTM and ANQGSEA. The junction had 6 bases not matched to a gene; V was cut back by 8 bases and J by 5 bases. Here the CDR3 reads CSSWTGATEAFF. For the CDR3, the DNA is TGCAGCTCTTGGACAGGGGCGACTGAAGCTTTCTTT.

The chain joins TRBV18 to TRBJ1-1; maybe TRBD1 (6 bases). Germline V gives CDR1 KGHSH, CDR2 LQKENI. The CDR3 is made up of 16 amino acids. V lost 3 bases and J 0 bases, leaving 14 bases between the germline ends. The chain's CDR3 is CASSPTGSPLNTEAFF. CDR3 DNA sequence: TGTGCCAGCTCACCCACAGGGAGTCCTTTGAACACTGAAGCTTTCTTT.

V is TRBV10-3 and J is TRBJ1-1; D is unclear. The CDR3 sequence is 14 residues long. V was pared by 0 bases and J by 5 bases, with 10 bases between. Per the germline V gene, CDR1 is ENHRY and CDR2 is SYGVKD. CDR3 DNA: TGTGCCATCAGTGAGTCCCGAGAGGGTACTGAAGCTTTCTTT. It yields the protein CAISESREGTEAFF.

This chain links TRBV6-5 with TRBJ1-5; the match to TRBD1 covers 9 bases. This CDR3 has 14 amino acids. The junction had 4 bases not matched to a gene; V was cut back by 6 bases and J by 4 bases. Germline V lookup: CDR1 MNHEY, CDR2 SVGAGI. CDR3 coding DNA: TGTGCCAGCAGCCGACAGGGGGTGAATCAGCCCCAGCATTTT. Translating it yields CASSRQGVNQPQHF.

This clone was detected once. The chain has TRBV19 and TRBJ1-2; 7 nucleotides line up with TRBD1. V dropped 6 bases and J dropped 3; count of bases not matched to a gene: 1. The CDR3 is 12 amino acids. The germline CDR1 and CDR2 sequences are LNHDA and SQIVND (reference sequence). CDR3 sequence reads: CASRDRYYGYTF. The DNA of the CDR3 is TGTGCCAGTAGGGACAGGTACTATGGCTACACCTTC.

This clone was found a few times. CDR3 sequence (DNA): TGCGCTACTTCACTTACCCCCTACAATGAGCAGTTCTTC. Translation: CATSLTPYNEQFF. The rearrangement uses TRBV5-1 and TRBJ2-1; no definite D call. The V gene's germline CDR1 is SGHRS and CDR2 YFSETQ. The CDR3 extends over 13 amino acids.

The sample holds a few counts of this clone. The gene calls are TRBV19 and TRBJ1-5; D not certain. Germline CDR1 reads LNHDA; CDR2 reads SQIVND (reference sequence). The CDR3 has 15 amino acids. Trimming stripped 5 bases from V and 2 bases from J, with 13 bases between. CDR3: CASSVPGLGNQPQHF. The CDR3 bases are TGTGCCAGTAGTGTTCCGGGGTTAGGCAATCAGCCCCAGCATTTT.

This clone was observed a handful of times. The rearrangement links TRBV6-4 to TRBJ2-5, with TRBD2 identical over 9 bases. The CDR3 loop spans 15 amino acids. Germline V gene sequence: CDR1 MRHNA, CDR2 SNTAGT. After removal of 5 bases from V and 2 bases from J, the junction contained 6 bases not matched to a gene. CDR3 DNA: TGTGCCAGCAGTTCCCGACTAGCGGAGCAAGAGACCCAGTACTTC. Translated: CASSSRLAEQETQYF.

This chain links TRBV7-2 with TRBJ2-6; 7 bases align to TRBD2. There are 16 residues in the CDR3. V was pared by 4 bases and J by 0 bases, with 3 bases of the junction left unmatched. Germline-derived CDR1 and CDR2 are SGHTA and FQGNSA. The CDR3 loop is CASSWGGNSGANVLTF. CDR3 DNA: TGTGCCAGCAGCTGGGGGGGGAACTCTGGGGCCAACGTCCTGACTTTC.